One and the same sample provided the 29 T cell receptor beta chains below, sequenced in a study of human T cells and chemical hapten exposure. TCRdb reprocessed the RACE reads with MiXCR, giving one entry per CDR3 protein. This sample has tens of thousands of distinct CDR3 sequences, with approximately 7% found just once. The time point: patch test 2, 6 weeks after DPC sensitization. As for treatment: therapeutic diphenylcyclopropenone sensitization with weekly scalp DPC. Sequenced material: whole blood, taken in connection with sensitization to the hapten diphenylcyclopropenone (DPC). Every receptor here comes from a woman aged 25 to 39 with alopecia areata. Some clones in this sample may be carry-over from other donors' samples.

This clonotype was seen ten or more times. The chain employs TRBV5-1 and TRBJ2-3; D gene ambiguous. This CDR3 comprises 13 residues. Germline loops: CDR1 SGHRS, CDR2 YFSETQ. The V end was cut by 1 base, the J end by 3 bases, with 6 bases between. This CDR3 is CASSLIPTDTQYF. In DNA form, the CDR3 reads TGCGCCAGCAGCTTGATTCCGACAGATACGCAGTATTTT.

The chain combines TRBV12-3 or TRBV12-4 with TRBJ1-1; TRBD1 is a possible D gene (6 bases). Trimming stripped 5 bases from V and 5 bases from J, with 18 bases between. The CDR3 is made up of 15 amino acids. The CDR3 bases are TGTGCCAGCAGTCCGCCGGGACACCCGTGGACTGAAGCTTTCTTT. Protein product: CASSPPGHPWTEAFF.

V gene TRBV6-5 combines with J gene TRBJ2-7; D may be TRBD1 (7 bases). Deletions cut 1 base from V and 4 bases from J, with 11 bases between. Germline V gives CDR1 MNHEY, CDR2 SVGAGI. The CDR3 loop spans 14 amino acids. CDR3 DNA: TGTGCCAGCAGTTACTACCCAGGGGGGTACGAGCAGTACTTC. It encodes CASSYYPGGYEQYF.

This clonotype was detected a few times. J is TRBJ2-7 and V is TRBV5-4; possible D gene TRBD2, 5 bases. Per the germline V gene, CDR1 is SGHNT and CDR2 is YYREEE (reference sequence). V lost 6 bases and J lost 0, with 16 bases in between. This CDR3 has 15 amino acids. CDR3 coding DNA: TGTGCCAGCACAGCCCTCGGACGGGGCTCCTACGAGCAGTACTTC. Residues: CASTALGRGSYEQYF.

This clonotype came up many times. The gene calls are TRBV29-1 and TRBJ2-1; D might be TRBD2 (7 bases). This CDR3 spans 13 amino acids. Trimming took off 4 bases at V and 9 bases at J, with 16 bases between the two ends. Germline V gives CDR1 SQVTM, CDR2 ANQGSEA. The CDR3 sequence: CSVVWGGAGEQFF. CDR3 coding DNA: TGCAGCGTTGTCTGGGGGGGGGCCGGTGAGCAGTTCTTC.

The V and J genes are TRBV12-3 or TRBV12-4 and TRBJ2-1, with 7 bases lining up with TRBD1. The V and J ends lost 3 bases and 4 bases, in that order; junction bases with no gene match: 27. The CDR3 length is 22 residues. The CDR3 bases are TGTGCCAGCAGTTTGGCGTGGATTGTTCTGGCCAGACAGGGATTGTCGTACAATGAGCAGTTCTTC. Translated: CASSLAWIVLARQGLSYNEQFF.

This clonotype was recorded many times. The chain joins TRBV6-1 to TRBJ2-1; unclear D gene. CDR1 is MNHNS and CDR2 is SASEGT in the germline V gene. This CDR3 spans 12 amino acids. V lost 6 bases, J lost 12 bases, and 15 bases lay in between. Written as DNA, the CDR3 is TGTGCCAGCAGGCAGACGGGCCCTAGGCAGTTCTTC. As protein: CASRQTGPRQFF.

This clonotype was picked up many times. The chain couples TRBV12-3 or TRBV12-4 to TRBJ1-1; no clear D. Trimming removed 6 bases from V and 1 base from J, with 9 bases in between. This CDR3 region has 13 residues. The CDR3 spells CASRSSQNTEAFF. Here the CDR3 DNA reads TGTGCCAGCAGATCGTCACAGAACACTGAAGCTTTCTTT.

This clonotype was counted at least ten times. The V and J genes are TRBV30 and TRBJ2-5; D is uncertain. Germline-derived CDR1 and CDR2 are GTSNPN and SVGIG (reference sequence). Trimming left V 1 base short and J 4 bases short, with 19 bases between. The CDR3 has 16 amino acids. CDR3 DNA sequence: TGTGCCTGGAGTGGTTTACGCGTCCACGGAAGAGAGACCCAGTACTTC. Translating gives CAWSGLRVHGRETQYF.

This rearrangement joins TRBV14 to TRBJ2-1; D is unclear. V was trimmed by 1 base and J by 3 bases, leaving 19 bases between them. Germline V gene lookup returns CDR1 SGHDN and CDR2 FVKESK. This CDR3 region has 18 residues. In DNA form, the CDR3 reads TGTGCCAGCAGCCAAGCGTATTGGGCCCGCGTGAGCTACAATGAGCAGTTCTTC. This encodes CASSQAYWARVSYNEQFF. Looking up the rest from reference TRBV14 and TRBJ2-1 gives the full variable domain: EAGVTQFPSHSVIEKGQTVTLRCDPISGHDNLYWYRRVMGKEIKFLLHFVKESKQDESGMPNNRFLAERTGGTYSTLKVQPAELEDSGVYFCASSQAYWARVSYNEQFFGPGTRLTVL.

This sequence joins TRBV7-9 and TRBJ1-6; unclear D gene. Germline V CDR1 and CDR2: SEHNR, FQNEAQ (reference sequence). This CDR3 spans 14 amino acids. The V end was cut by 5 bases, the J end by 7 bases, with 12 bases between. In DNA form, the CDR3 reads TGTGCCAGCAGCGAAGGGATCTCCAATTCACCCCTCCACTTT. This sequence encodes CASSEGISNSPLHF.

A word on this clonotype: The germline gene is not matched at one end of the junction; a read error may be the cause. The rearrangement uses TRBV7-2 and TRBJ2-3; the D gene is possibly TRBD2 (6 bases). Per germline, CDR1 SGHTA and CDR2 FQGNSA. The CDR3 is 15 amino acids. The CDR3 region is CASSWGLRTNNTRYF. CDR3 coding DNA: TGTGCCAGCAGCTGGGGACTCCGAACCAACAATACGCGGTATTTT.

Ten or more counts support this clonotype. The V call is TRBV6-5, the J call TRBJ2-1, with 9 nucleotides matching TRBD2. With 0 bases clipped from V and 9 bases from J, the junction kept 6 bases outside the gene matches. Germline values: CDR1 MNHEY, CDR2 SVGAGI. The CDR3 loop spans 15 amino acids. The CDR3 DNA is TGTGCCAGCAGTTACTCCCTAGCGGGGTTGTCTGAGCAGTTCTTC. This encodes CASSYSLAGLSEQFF.

This clonotype was seen at least ten times. The CDR3 DNA is TGTGCCAGCAGCCCGGGGTACCAAGAGACCCAGTACTTC. It encodes CASSPGYQETQYF. The gene calls are TRBV7-2 and TRBJ2-5; maybe TRBD2 (5 bases). The CDR3 consists of 13 residues. The germline CDR1 and CDR2 sequences are SGHTA and FQGNSA. V lost 5 bases, J lost 0 bases, and 7 bases lay in between.

The chain combines TRBV20-1 with TRBJ1-4; a weak D match, TRBD1 (5 bases). The germline gives CDR1 DFQATT, CDR2 SNEGSKA (reference sequence). The ends were cut back, 6 bases at V and 5 bases at J, with 16 bases in the middle. This CDR3 comprises 14 residues. The CDR3 here is CSADQGEGNEKLFF. CDR3 nucleotide sequence: TGCAGTGCGGACCAGGGCGAGGGGAATGAAAAACTGTTTTTT.

The chain couples TRBV19 to TRBJ2-2; 9 bases agree with TRBD1. V lost 6 bases and J lost 4; bases outside the gene matches: 3. This CDR3 region has 14 residues. Germline V gene lookup returns CDR1 LNHDA and CDR2 SQIVND (reference sequence). The CDR3: CASRSTGGTGELFF. The CDR3 DNA reads TGTGCCAGTAGGTCGACAGGGGGCACCGGGGAGCTGTTTTTT. The full variable domain, in which reference TRBV19 and TRBJ2-2 provide the parts outside the CDR3, is DGGITQSPKYLFRKEGQNVTLSCEQNLNHDAMYWYRQDPGQGLRLIYYSQIVNDFQKGDIAEGYSVSREKKESFPLTVTSAQKNPTAFYLCASRSTGGTGELFFGEGSRLTVL.

The rearrangement links TRBV2 to TRBJ1-1; D gene ambiguous. The V and J ends lost 6 bases and 0 bases respectively, with 8 bases between them. Germline V gene sequence: CDR1 SNHLY, CDR2 FYNNEI. The CDR3 is 13 residues long. The CDR3, as DNA: TGTGCCAGCAGCTACACAGTGAACACTGAAGCTTTCTTT. This translates into CASSYTVNTEAFF.

A few counts support this clonotype. J is TRBJ2-3 and V is TRBV2; 9 nucleotides align to TRBD2. With V trimmed by 6 bases and J by 6 bases, 10 bases remained unmatched. Per the germline V gene, CDR1 is SNHLY and CDR2 is FYNNEI. This CDR3 has 15 amino acids. CDR3 sequence: CASRAGTSSSDTQYF. The CDR3 region has the DNA TGTGCCAGCAGAGCCGGGACTAGCAGTTCGGATACGCAGTATTTT.

This rearrangement joins TRBV5-4 to TRBJ1-2; D is undetermined. The CDR3 is 15 residues long. Germline values: CDR1 SGHNT, CDR2 YYREEE (reference sequence). V lost 4 bases to trimming and J lost 4 bases, with 17 bases between them. The CDR3, as DNA: TGTGCCAGCAGCCCTACTCACACTGGACCCTATGGCTACACCTTC. It translates to CASSPTHTGPYGYTF.

This clonotype occurred many times. The DNA of the CDR3 is TGTGCCAGCAGTGGCCTTTACGACACCGGGGAGCTGTTTTTT. Translation gives CASSGLYDTGELFF. The chain employs TRBV2 and TRBJ2-2; no clear D gene. V was pared by 4 bases and J by 3 bases, with 9 bases between. The CDR3 has 14 amino acids. Germline V CDR1 and CDR2: SNHLY, FYNNEI.

This clonotype was seen at least ten times. The genes are TRBV5-1 and TRBJ2-3, with 12 nucleotides matching TRBD2. CDR3 length: 16 amino acids. The germline gives CDR1 SGHRS, CDR2 YFSETQ. After removal of 7 bases from V and 3 bases from J, the junction contained 9 bases not matched to a gene. The CDR3: CASGPTSGGRTDTQYF. CDR3 sequence (DNA): TGCGCCAGCGGGCCGACTAGCGGGGGACGAACAGATACGCAGTATTTT.

This clonotype was seen just once. This rearrangement joins TRBV20-1 to TRBJ2-7; 7 bases are a match to TRBD1. Per germline, CDR1 DFQATT and CDR2 SNEGSKA (reference sequence). The CDR3 runs to 19 residues. The V and J ends lost 3 bases and 1 base, in that order; junction bases with no gene match: 21. CDR3 nucleotide sequence: TGCAGTGCTAGCTCCCCTCTATCCGCAGACAGGGTTCTTTCCTACGAGCAGTACTTC. Translating it yields CSASSPLSADRVLSYEQYF.

This clonotype was detected many times. The chain carries TRBV29-1 and TRBJ2-3, with 10 positions matching TRBD2. This CDR3 is built from 14 residues. From germline, CDR1 is SQVTM and CDR2 ANQGSEA. The CDR3 DNA sequence: TGCAGTGCCAATAGCGGGGGGAACACAGATACGCAGTATTTT. Its protein product is CSANSGGNTDTQYF.

The chain is built from TRBV13 and TRBJ1-2; D gene ambiguous. CDR1 is PRHDT and CDR2 is FYEKMQ in the germline V gene (reference sequence). Trimming took 6 bases from V and 4 from J, leaving 21 bases between them. The CDR3 consists of 16 residues. CDR3: CASSPASFDGFYGYTF. The CDR3 nucleotides are TGTGCCAGCAGTCCCGCATCATTCGACGGTTTCTATGGCTACACCTTC.

In its sample, this clonotype was seen many times. V and J are TRBV5-1 and TRBJ1-1; 8 nucleotides align to TRBD1. Germline CDR1 SGHRS, CDR2 YFSETQ. Trimming removed 4 bases from V and 0 bases from J; junction bases left unmatched: 11. This CDR3 region has 17 residues. The CDR3: CASSDSGGRRLNTEAFF. The CDR3 coding sequence is TGCGCCAGCAGCGACTCAGGGGGCAGACGGCTGAACACTGAAGCTTTCTTT.

There are many counts of this clonotype. V gene TRBV27 combines with J gene TRBJ2-2; 8 nucleotides line up with TRBD1. The germline V gene has CDR1 MNHEY and CDR2 SMNVEV (reference sequence). V lost 0 bases and J lost 3; bases outside the gene matches: 12. This CDR3 spans 19 amino acids. Written as DNA, the CDR3 is TGTGCCAGCAGTTTATCCCTTAGAAACAGGGGGTACGACACCGGGGAGCTGTTTTTT. Protein sequence: CASSLSLRNRGYDTGELFF.

Ten or more counts support this clonotype. The J gene is TRBJ2-4, the V gene TRBV30, with D possibly matching TRBD1 (6 bases). The CDR3 is made up of 13 amino acids. CDR1 is GTSNPN and CDR2 is SVGIG in the germline V gene (reference sequence). V was cut by 2 bases and J by 6 bases, with 11 bases left in between. The CDR3 DNA sequence: TGTGCCTGGAGTACCCTGACAGGAAACATTCAGTACTTC. It is translated as CAWSTLTGNIQYF.

This clonotype was seen at least ten times. This chain connects TRBV14 to TRBJ2-7, with TRBD1 matching 7 bases. Germline-derived CDR1 and CDR2 are SGHDN and FVKESK. The CDR3 has 13 amino acids. The V segment lost 1 base and the J segment 7 bases; nucleotides outside the gene matches: 4. CDR3 sequence (DNA): TGTGCCAGCAGCCAAGGGACAGGAGGAGAGCAGTACTTC. Encoded protein: CASSQGTGGEQYF.

This clonotype was seen repeatedly, ten times or more. The chain is built from TRBV20-1 and TRBJ2-1; 7 bases match TRBD2. The CDR3 spans 18 residues. Germline trimming cut 3 bases from V and 6 bases from J; bases unmatched to any gene: 20. Germline V gene sequence: CDR1 DFQATT, CDR2 SNEGSKA (reference sequence). The DNA of the CDR3 is TGCAGTGCTAGGCGGACTAGTGGACCGACCCTCCCCACCAATGAGCAGTTCTTC. It yields the protein CSARRTSGPTLPTNEQFF.